This T cell receptor beta chain originates from a study of blood T cell repertoires in COVID-19. Source study methods: Amplification with reference gene primers provided the estimates of nucleated cell counts. Assay: immunoSEQ multiplex PCR; the TCRdb copy retains only in-frame clones and omits some. That table gives V, J and clone size, and the DNA gave D and trimming. Among 250,000 to 350,000 clones listed, about 81% were seen once. The source is a human donor with COVID-19, enrolled during active disease. The donor label of this sample is uncertain. Specimen: peripheral blood.

CDR3: CASSPRQGSAFF. As DNA, the CDR3 is TGTGCCAGTAGTCCTCGACAGGGCTCGGCTTTCTTT. The chain carries TRBV19 and TRBJ1-1, with 7 nucleotides matching TRBD1. The V segment lost 5 bases and the J segment 11 bases; nucleotides outside the gene matches: 8. The CDR3 is 12 amino acids. Germline V lookup: CDR1 LNHDA, CDR2 SQIVND (reference sequence).